This TCR beta chain was sequenced in a study of cytomegalovirus exposure and HLA in healthy donors. Study-wide points: According to the study, around 180 TCR beta chains were cytomegalovirus-associated. Roughly uniform sequencing depth across donors was assumed, possibly incorrectly.

Germline V lookup: CDR1 SGHNT, CDR2 YYREEE (reference sequence). The CDR3 length is 13 residues. Trimming cost V 1 base and J 6 bases, with 7 bases left between them. PCR was performed using 60 Vbeta and 13 Jbeta primers. Some clones are missing from TCRdb's copy, which holds only in-frame ones; the method was immunoSEQ multiplex PCR. The table includes around 120,000 clones, 65% to 85% detected once. This clone was seen a single time. The antigen remains unidentified. This TCR came from a boy aged 5 to 17 in good health and CMV-seronegative. Sequencing input: PBMCs. The genes are TRBV5-4 and TRBJ2-2, with unresolved D. The CDR3 reads CASSLRSSGELFF. The DNA of the CDR3 is TGTGCCAGCAGCTTGCGGTCATCCGGGGAGCTGTTTTTT.